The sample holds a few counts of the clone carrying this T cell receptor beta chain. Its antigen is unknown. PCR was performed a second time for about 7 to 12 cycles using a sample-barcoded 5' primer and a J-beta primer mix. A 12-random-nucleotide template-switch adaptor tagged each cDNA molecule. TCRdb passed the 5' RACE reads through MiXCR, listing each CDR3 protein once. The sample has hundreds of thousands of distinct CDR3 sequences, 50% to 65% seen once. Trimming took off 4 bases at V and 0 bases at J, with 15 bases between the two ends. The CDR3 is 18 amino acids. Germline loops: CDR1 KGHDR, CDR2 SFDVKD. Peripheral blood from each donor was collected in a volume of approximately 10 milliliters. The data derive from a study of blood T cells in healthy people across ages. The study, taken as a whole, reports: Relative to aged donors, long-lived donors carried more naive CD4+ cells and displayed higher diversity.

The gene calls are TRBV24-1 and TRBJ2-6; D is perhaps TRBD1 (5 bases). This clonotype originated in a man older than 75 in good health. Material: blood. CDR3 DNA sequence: TGTGCCACCAGTGACCACAGGTTGGGGCGCTCTGGGGCCAACGTCCTGACTTTC. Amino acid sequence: CATSDHRLGRSGANVLTF.